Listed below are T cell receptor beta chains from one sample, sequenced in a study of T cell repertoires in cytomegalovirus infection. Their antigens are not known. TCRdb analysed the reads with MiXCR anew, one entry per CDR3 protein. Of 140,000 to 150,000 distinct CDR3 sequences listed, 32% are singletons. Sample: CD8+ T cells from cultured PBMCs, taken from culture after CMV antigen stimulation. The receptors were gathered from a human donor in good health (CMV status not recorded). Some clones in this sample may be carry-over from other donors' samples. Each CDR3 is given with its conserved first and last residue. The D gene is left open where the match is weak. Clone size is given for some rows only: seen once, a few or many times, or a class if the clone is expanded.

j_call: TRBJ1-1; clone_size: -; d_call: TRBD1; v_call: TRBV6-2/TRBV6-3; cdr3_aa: CASSYGDRAPEAFF; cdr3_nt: TGTGCCAGCAGTTACGGGGACAGGGCGCCAGAGGCTTTCTTT
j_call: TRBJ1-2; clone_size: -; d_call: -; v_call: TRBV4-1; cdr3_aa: CASSQDMVVDYGYTF; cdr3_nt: TGCGCCAGCAGCCAAGATATGGTAGTAGACTATGGCTACACCTTC
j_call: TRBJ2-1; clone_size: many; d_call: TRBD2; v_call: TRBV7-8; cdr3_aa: CASSSIAGGTYNEQFF; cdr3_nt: TGTGCCAGCAGCTCCATAGCGGGGGGGACCTACAATGAGCAGTTCTTC
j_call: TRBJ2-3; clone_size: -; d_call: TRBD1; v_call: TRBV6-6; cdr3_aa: CASSYGTGLNTQYF; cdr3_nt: TGTGCCAGCAGTTACGGGACAGGGCTAAATACGCAGTATTTT
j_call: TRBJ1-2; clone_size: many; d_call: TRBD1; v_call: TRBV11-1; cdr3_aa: CASSFQPGQTYGYTF; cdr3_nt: TGTGCCAGCAGCTTCCAGCCGGGACAGACCTATGGCTACACCTTC
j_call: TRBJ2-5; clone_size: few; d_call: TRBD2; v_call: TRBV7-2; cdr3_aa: CASSLGGGPVTQYF; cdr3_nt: TGTGCCAGCAGCTTAGGCGGGGGGCCCGTGACCCAGTACTTC
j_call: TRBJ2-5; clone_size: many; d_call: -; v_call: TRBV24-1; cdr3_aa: CATSGPASIETQYF; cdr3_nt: TGTGCCACCAGTGGCCCAGCGTCTATAGAGACCCAGTACTTC
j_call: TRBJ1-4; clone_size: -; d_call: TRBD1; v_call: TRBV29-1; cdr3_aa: CSVEASGQGASNEKLFF; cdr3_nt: TGCAGCGTTGAAGCCTCGGGGCAGGGGGCCTCTAATGAAAAACTGTTTTTT
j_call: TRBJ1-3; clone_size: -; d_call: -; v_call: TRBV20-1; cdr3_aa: CSARDSEGSGNTIYF; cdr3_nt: TGCAGTGCTAGAGATTCGGAGGGCTCGGGAAACACCATATATTTT
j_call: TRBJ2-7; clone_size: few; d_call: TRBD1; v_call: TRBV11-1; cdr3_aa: CASSPSGTGKQYEQYF; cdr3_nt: TGTGCCAGCAGTCCATCCGGGACAGGGAAGCAATACGAGCAGTACTTC
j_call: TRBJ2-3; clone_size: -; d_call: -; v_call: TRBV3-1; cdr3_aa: CASSQENRPDTQYF; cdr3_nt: TGTGCCAGCAGCCAAGAGAACCGCCCAGATACGCAGTATTTT
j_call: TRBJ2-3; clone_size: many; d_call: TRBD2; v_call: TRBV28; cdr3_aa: CASSYAGGFTDTQYF; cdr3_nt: TGTGCCAGCAGTTACGCGGGGGGATTCACAGATACGCAGTATTTT
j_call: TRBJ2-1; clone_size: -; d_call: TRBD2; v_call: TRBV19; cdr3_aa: CASSPGGTSQFF; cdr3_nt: TGTGCCAGTAGTCCAGGGGGGACTAGCCAGTTCTTC
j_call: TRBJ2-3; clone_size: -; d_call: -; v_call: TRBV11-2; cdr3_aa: CASSHGGGWREPFTDTQYF; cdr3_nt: TGTGCCAGCAGCCATGGTGGGGGGTGGCGGGAACCCTTCACAGATACGCAGTATTTT
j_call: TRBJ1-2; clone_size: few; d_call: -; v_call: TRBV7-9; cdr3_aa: CASSLGRTALGYTF; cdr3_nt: TGTGCCAGCAGCTTAGGGCGGACAGCTCTTGGCTACACCTTC
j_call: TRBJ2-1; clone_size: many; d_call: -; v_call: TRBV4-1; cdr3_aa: CASSQRGHLISYNEQFF; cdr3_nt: TGCGCCAGCAGCCAGAGGGGACACTTGATATCCTACAATGAGCAGTTCTTC
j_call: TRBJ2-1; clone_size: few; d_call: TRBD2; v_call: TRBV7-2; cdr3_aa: CASSYWTSGGAGEQFF; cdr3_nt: TGTGCCAGCAGCTATTGGACTAGCGGGGGGGCGGGTGAGCAGTTCTTC
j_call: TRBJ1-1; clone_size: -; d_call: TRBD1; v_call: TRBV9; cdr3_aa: CASSVPTASQGFTEAFF; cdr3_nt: TGTGCCAGCAGCGTCCCGACCGCCTCACAGGGGTTCACTGAAGCTTTCTTT
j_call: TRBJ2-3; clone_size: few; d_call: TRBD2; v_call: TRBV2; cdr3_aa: CASSSGTTSTDTQYF; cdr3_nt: TGTGCCAGCAGTTCCGGGACTACTAGCACAGATACGCAGTATTTT